One and the same sample provided the 8 T cell receptor beta chains below, sequenced in a study of PD-1 blockade in mismatch repair-deficient tumors (dated by TCRdb to about 2017). Library creation used the immunoSEQ multiplex PCR assay. In TCRdb, the immuneACCESS table is reduced to in-frame sequences with V and J assigned. These tables do not hold every clone; where another copy was compared, an unresolved V gene accounts for under half, and the others remain unexplained. The sample table shows roughly 130,000 clones, and almost 90% are seen once. About 11% of the sample rests with the top ten. The sequences come from peripheral blood, collected about 17 months after starting pembrolizumab. The receptors were sampled from an adult with mismatch repair-deficient cancer.

This sequence joins TRBV7-6 and TRBJ2-7, with D perhaps matching TRBD2 (6 bases). The germline V gene encodes CDR1 SGHVS and CDR2 FNYEAQ. The CDR3 is 14 amino acids. V shed 4 bases and J shed 4 bases, with 14 bases lying between them. The CDR3 sequence is CASSSDLRGYEQYF. The CDR3 region has the DNA TGTGCCAGCAGCTCGGACCTCCGGGGGTACGAGCAGTACTTC.

V usage is TRBV5-4 and J usage is TRBJ1-5; possibly TRBD1 for D (6 bases). The length of the CDR3 is 15 residues. Germline lookup yields CDR1 SGHNT and CDR2 YYREEE (reference sequence). Trimming left V 1 base short and J 3 bases short, with 11 bases between. CDR3 nucleotide sequence: TGTGCCAGCAGCTTGTCAGGGGAGGTCAATCAGCCCCAGCATTTT. Its protein is CASSLSGEVNQPQHF.

This clone was observed once. The chain combines TRBV28 with TRBJ1-1; D ambiguous. Germline V gives CDR1 MDHEN, CDR2 SYDVKM. The CDR3 spans 12 residues. V was pared by 5 bases and J by 8 bases, with 12 bases between. The CDR3 DNA is TGTGCCAGCAGTATCGGAAGGGTAGAAGCTTTCTTT. Translated, it gives CASSIGRVEAFF.

The chain combines TRBV4-1 with TRBJ2-7; 10 bases agree with TRBD1. J gave up 2 bases and V 3 bases, and 4 bases lay outside the gene matches. The CDR3 is made up of 15 amino acids. Germline lookup yields CDR1 MGHRA and CDR2 YSYEKL. The chain's CDR3 is CASSHSGTGAYEQYF. CDR3 nucleotide sequence: TGCGCCAGCAGCCACAGCGGGACAGGGGCCTACGAGCAGTACTTC.

The genes are TRBV19 and TRBJ2-7; 10 nucleotides align to TRBD2. The germline V gene encodes CDR1 LNHDA and CDR2 SQIVND (reference sequence). The CDR3 is 14 amino acids. V shed 4 bases, J shed 2 bases, and the junction held 2 bases outside the gene matches. In nucleotides, the CDR3 is TGTGCCAGTAGTAGGACTAGCGGAACCTACGAGCAGTACTTC. This translates into CASSRTSGTYEQYF.

This clone was recorded once. Different DNA sequences within this sample yield the same CDR3. This chain links TRBV5-1 with TRBJ2-5; D remains unclear. Trimming shortened V by 3 bases and J by 1 base, and 1 base separated the two germline ends. CDR1 is SGHRS, CDR2 YFSETQ, per germline. The CDR3 extends over 11 amino acids. CDR3 in amino acids: CASSSQETQYF. The DNA of the CDR3 is TGCGCCAGCAGCTCCCAAGAGACCCAGTACTTC.

The rearrangement links TRBV19 to TRBJ1-1, with 9 bases fitting TRBD1. The germline V gene encodes CDR1 LNHDA and CDR2 SQIVND (reference sequence). V dropped 4 bases and J dropped 9; count of bases not matched to a gene: 6. The CDR3 loop spans 13 amino acids. CDR3: CASSTTTGGKAFF. In nucleotides, the CDR3 is TGTGCCAGTAGTACCACGACAGGGGGGAAAGCTTTCTTT.

The chain uses TRBV5-6 and TRBJ2-7, with 7 bases lining up with TRBD1. This CDR3 has 13 amino acids. The V segment lost 0 bases and the J segment 5 bases; nucleotides outside the gene matches: 2. CDR1 is SGHDT and CDR2 is YYEEEE in the germline V gene. The CDR3 DNA is TGTGCCAGCAGCTTGGTGACAGGGAACGAGCAGTACTTC. This codes for CASSLVTGNEQYF.